One sample yielded the 32 T cell receptor beta chains listed below, sequenced in a study of T cell responses to AZD1222 COVID-19 vaccine. Only in-frame clones appear in the TCRdb table, and some are missing; sequencing was by immunoSEQ multiplex PCR. Here the sample spans roughly 160,000 clones, 85% to 90% being singletons. Material: peripheral blood, obtained on day 0 of AZD1222 vaccination. These receptors came from an adult in good health.

Remarks on this clone: The same CDR3 also results from other DNA sequences found in this sample. The V and J genes are TRBV5-1 and TRBJ2-5, with 7 bases lining up with TRBD2. With V trimmed by 2 bases and J by 0 bases, 1 base remained unmatched. Germline V gives CDR1 SGHRS, CDR2 YFSETQ. The CDR3 spans 14 residues. CDR3 sequence reads: CASSLAGNQETQYF. The CDR3, as DNA: TGCGCCAGCAGCTTAGCGGGGAACCAAGAGACCCAGTACTTC.

The genes are TRBV28 and TRBJ1-4, with D maybe TRBD1 (5 bases). Looked up from germline, CDR1 is MDHEN and CDR2 is SYDVKM. The length of the CDR3 is 15 residues. V shed 6 bases and J shed 7 bases, with 18 bases lying between them. In DNA, the CDR3 is TGTGCCAGCAGCCCGTCGGGGGGGGTAGGTGAAAAACTGTTTTTT. Amino acids: CASSPSGGVGEKLFF.

This sequence joins TRBV6-5 and TRBJ2-5; no reliable D call. The V end was cut by 5 bases, the J end by 1 base, with 8 bases between. This CDR3 is 13 amino acids long. Germline V gives CDR1 MNHEY, CDR2 SVGAGI. Written as DNA, the CDR3 is TGTGCCAGCAGTCCGAAGGGCCAAGAGACCCAGTACTTC. Translated, it gives CASSPKGQETQYF.

This clone was found once. The chain carries TRBV5-6 and TRBJ1-2; possibly TRBD1 for D (6 bases). Germline assignment: CDR1 SGHDT and CDR2 YYEEEE. The CDR3 has 13 amino acids. Deletions cut 0 bases from V and 3 bases from J, with 6 bases between. CDR3 in amino acids: CASSLDRDYGYTF. The CDR3 DNA follows: TGTGCCAGCAGCTTGGACAGGGACTATGGCTACACCTTC.

This chain joins TRBV7-6 and TRBJ1-2; 7 bases align to TRBD1. CDR3 length: 16 amino acids. With 5 bases clipped from V and 4 bases from J, the junction kept 13 bases outside the gene matches. Germline V gives CDR1 SGHVS, CDR2 FNYEAQ. The CDR3 protein is CASSPIQGPTAYGYTF. The CDR3 DNA follows: TGTGCCAGCAGCCCAATACAGGGGCCGACCGCCTATGGCTACACCTTC.

J is TRBJ2-7 and V is TRBV12-5, with unresolved D. Germline V gives CDR1 LGHNT, CDR2 FRNRAP. The length of the CDR3 is 9 residues. The CDR3 loop is CASGLDVSV. CDR3 nucleotides: TGTGCTAGTGGTTTGGACGTGTCTGTC.

The gene calls are TRBV6-2 or TRBV6-3 and TRBJ2-3; 7 positions match TRBD2. Trimming removed 6 bases from V and 5 bases from J; junction bases left unmatched: 5. CDR3 length: 13 residues. The germline V gene encodes CDR1 MNHEY and CDR2 SVGEGT. CDR3 nucleotides: TGTGCCAGCAGCCTAGCGGTCGGAGATACGCAGTATTTT. Protein: CASSLAVGDTQYF.

The genes are TRBV20-1 and TRBJ1-1, with D possibly TRBD1 on 5 matching bases. This CDR3 is built from 11 residues. Per germline, CDR1 DFQATT and CDR2 SNEGSKA (reference sequence). V gave up 6 bases and J gave up 4 bases, with 9 bases separating them. DNA of the CDR3: TGCAGTGCGACGAGGGGCACTGAAGCTTTCTTT. Translating gives CSATRGTEAFF.

The chain employs TRBV7-2 and TRBJ2-2; 8 bases map to TRBD2. The V and J ends lost 5 bases and 6 bases, in that order; junction bases with no gene match: 8. The CDR3 is made up of 15 amino acids. Germline CDR1 is SGHTA and CDR2 is FQGNSA. The CDR3 region is CASSLSGGVAGELFF. CDR3 sequence (DNA): TGTGCCAGCAGCCTAAGCGGGGGAGTCGCCGGGGAGCTGTTTTTT.

The J gene is TRBJ2-7, the V gene TRBV6-5, with 9 bases matching TRBD1. V gave up 6 bases and J gave up 2 bases; unmatched junction bases: 5. In germline, CDR1 is MNHEY, CDR2 SVGAGI. The CDR3 totals 14 residues. The CDR3 loop is CASRDGQGPYEQYF. In DNA form, the CDR3 reads TGTGCCAGCAGAGACGGACAGGGGCCCTACGAGCAGTACTTC.

V is TRBV7-2 and J is TRBJ2-1; D is ambiguous. There are 13 residues in the CDR3. V lost 3 bases and J lost 4, with 7 bases in between. Germline CDR1 and CDR2: SGHTA and FQGNSA. CDR3: CASSLETYNEQFF. CDR3 nucleotide sequence: TGTGCCAGCAGCTTGGAGACATACAATGAGCAGTTCTTC.

This rearrangement joins TRBV4-1 to TRBJ1-6; possible D gene TRBD1, 6 bases. V lost 1 base and J lost 10, with 17 bases in between. The germline V gene encodes CDR1 MGHRA and CDR2 YSYEKL. The CDR3 has 16 amino acids. CDR3 residues: CASSQGENRVDSPLHF. The CDR3 DNA sequence: TGCGCCAGCAGCCAAGGAGAGAACAGGGTGGACTCACCCCTCCACTTT.

The V call is TRBV4-2, the J call TRBJ2-3, with D perhaps TRBD1 (6 bases). The CDR3 sequence is 14 residues long. V was clipped by 6 bases and J by 5 bases, with 15 bases between them. CDR1 and CDR2 (germline): LGHNA, YNFKEQ. CDR3 nucleotides: TGTGCCAGCAGACGGGACAAACTTAAAGATACGCAGTATTTT. It is translated as CASRRDKLKDTQYF.

J is TRBJ1-5 and V is TRBV6-2 or TRBV6-3; D may be TRBD1 (5 bases). CDR3 size: 12 residues. V was cut by 5 bases and J by 4 bases, with 6 bases left in between. CDR1 is MNHEY, CDR2 SVGEGT, per germline. In DNA, the CDR3 is TGTGCCAGCAGTCAGGGTAATCAGCCCCAGCATTTT. Encoded protein: CASSQGNQPQHF.

The J gene is TRBJ1-2, the V gene TRBV6-5; no clear D. The CDR3 spans 11 residues. The V and J ends lost 9 bases and 2 bases respectively, with 7 bases between them. CDR1 and CDR2 (germline): MNHEY, SVGAGI. The DNA of the CDR3 is TGTGCCAGTCGGACCAACTATGGCTACACCTTC. This gives the protein CASRTNYGYTF.

This chain joins TRBV19 and TRBJ1-4; 8 nucleotides agree with TRBD1. Germline CDR1 reads LNHDA; CDR2 reads SQIVND (reference sequence). The CDR3 sequence is 15 residues long. Trimming removed 3 bases from V and 4 bases from J; junction bases left unmatched: 4. The CDR3 DNA follows: TGTGCCAGTAGTATCGCGGGACAGGTTAATGAAAAACTGTTTTTT. Protein product: CASSIAGQVNEKLFF. The full variable domain, in which reference TRBV19 and TRBJ1-4 provide the parts outside the CDR3, is DGGITQSPKYLFRKEGQNVTLSCEQNLNHDAMYWYRQDPGQGLRLIYYSQIVNDFQKGDIAEGYSVSREKKESFPLTVTSAQKNPTAFYLCASSIAGQVNEKLFFGSGTQLSVL.

V and J are TRBV5-1 and TRBJ2-3; 7 positions match TRBD1. There are 14 residues in the CDR3. The V gene's germline CDR1 is SGHRS and CDR2 YFSETQ. V shed 4 bases and J 4 bases; nucleotides not matched to a gene: 6. The CDR3 bases are TGCGCCAGCAGCCCTGGGACAGCTCCAGATACGCAGTATTTT. It encodes CASSPGTAPDTQYF. The entire variable domain, with the rest obtained from reference TRBV5-1 and TRBJ2-3, is as follows: KAGVTQTPRYLIKTRGQQVTLSCSPISGHRSVSWYQQTPGQGLQFLFEYFSETQRNKGNFPGRFSGRQFSNSRSEMNVSTLELGDSALYLCASSPGTAPDTQYFGPGTRLTVL.

V and J are TRBV15 and TRBJ2-2; TRBD1 matches at 8 bases. J was trimmed by 6 bases and V by 3 bases; bases with no gene match: 0. The germline V gene encodes CDR1 LNHNV and CDR2 YYDKDF (reference sequence). The CDR3 length is 13 residues. CDR3 loop: CATSRGQAGELFF. CDR3 nucleotide sequence: TGTGCCACCAGCAGGGGACAGGCCGGGGAGCTGTTTTTT.

This sequence joins TRBV5-6 and TRBJ2-2, with D perhaps matching TRBD1 or TRBD2 (6 bases each). V dropped 4 bases and J dropped 1 base, with 11 bases sitting between them. Germline loops: CDR1 SGHDT, CDR2 YYEEEE. The CDR3 has 15 residues. CDR3 sequence reads: CASSDGGLNTGELFF. CDR3 coding DNA: TGTGCCAGCAGCGACGGGGGCCTGAACACCGGGGAGCTGTTTTTT.

The rearrangement links TRBV29-1 to TRBJ1-3; D unresolved. Germline V lookup: CDR1 SQVTM, CDR2 ANQGSEA. V was pared by 1 base and J by 2 bases, with 12 bases between. The length of the CDR3 is 15 residues. CDR3: CSVEVRPEAGNTIYF. DNA for the CDR3: TGCAGCGTTGAAGTCCGCCCGGAGGCTGGAAACACCATATATTTT. Full variable domain (remainder filled in from reference TRBV29-1 and TRBJ1-3): SAVISQKPSRDICQRGTSLTIQCQVDSQVTMMFWYRQQPGQSLTLIATANQGSEATYESGFVIDKFPISRPNLTFSTLTVSNMSPEDSSIYLCSVEVRPEAGNTIYFGEGSWLTVV.

The rearrangement links TRBV5-1 to TRBJ1-4; 10 bases are shared with TRBD1. The J segment lost 7 bases and the V segment lost 4 bases, leaving 10 bases of the junction unmatched. The germline gives CDR1 SGHRS, CDR2 YFSETQ. The CDR3 has 16 residues. The CDR3 DNA is TGCGCCAGCAGCAAAGACAGGGGGCTAAAGGGTGAAAAACTGTTTTTT. Protein: CASSKDRGLKGEKLFF.

J is TRBJ1-2 and V is TRBV5-4; 8 positions match TRBD1. The V gene end was trimmed by 4 bases and the J gene end by 3 bases; junction bases not matched to a gene: 2. This CDR3 has 13 amino acids. Germline V gene lookup returns CDR1 SGHNT and CDR2 YYREEE (reference sequence). The CDR3 DNA reads as TGTGCCAGCAGCGAGACAGGGGACTATGGCTACACCTTC. Protein: CASSETGDYGYTF.

The chain joins TRBV5-4 to TRBJ2-5; weak D call: TRBD2 (6 bases). The CDR3 covers 14 residues. Trimming stripped 3 bases from V and 2 bases from J, with 11 bases between. In germline, CDR1 is SGHNT, CDR2 YYREEE (reference sequence). The CDR3 coding sequence is TGTGCCAGCAGCTCGGGACTTGATCAAGAGACCCAGTACTTC. Translated, it gives CASSSGLDQETQYF. The variable domain in full, with the rest retrieved from reference TRBV5-4 and TRBJ2-5, is ETGVTQSPTHLIKTRGQQVTLRCSSQSGHNTVSWYQQALGQGPQFIFQYYREEENGRGNFPPRFSGLQFPNYSSELNVNALELDDSALYLCASSSGLDQETQYFGPGTRLLVL.

This rearrangement joins TRBV7-8 to TRBJ2-7, with D perhaps TRBD2 (6 bases). CDR1 and CDR2 (germline): SGHVS, FQNEAQ. The CDR3 covers 14 residues. V lost 4 bases and J 2 bases, leaving 12 bases between the germline ends. Written as DNA, the CDR3 is TGTGCCAGCAGCTACCGGGACTCGGCCTACGAGCAGTACTTC. Translating gives CASSYRDSAYEQYF. Supplemented by reference TRBV7-8 and TRBJ2-7, the full variable domain reads GAGVSQSPRYKVAKRGQDVALRCDPISGHVSLFWYQQALGQGPEFLTYFQNEAQLDKSGLPSDRFFAERPEGSVSTLKIQRTQQEDSAVYLCASSYRDSAYEQYFGPGTRLTVT.

The genes are TRBV2 and TRBJ2-3, with 9 nucleotides matching TRBD2. This CDR3 is 16 amino acids long. Germline loops: CDR1 SNHLY, CDR2 FYNNEI. J was trimmed by 6 bases and V by 7 bases; bases with no gene match: 14. The CDR3 loop reads CASMDVGGGAGDTQYF. The DNA of the CDR3 is TGTGCCAGCATGGATGTTGGCGGGGGGGCCGGGGATACGCAGTATTTT.

This chain uses TRBV28 with TRBJ1-2, with D unclear. Germline values: CDR1 MDHEN, CDR2 SYDVKM. V was shortened by 7 bases and J by 1 base, with 10 bases between the two germline ends. The CDR3 extends over 13 amino acids. The CDR3 sequence: CASTPQRNYGYTF. The CDR3 DNA reads as TGTGCCAGCACACCCCAGCGTAACTATGGCTACACCTTC.

The chain carries TRBV18 and TRBJ2-1; TRBD1 matches 9 bases. The CDR3 totals 17 residues. Germline assignment: CDR1 KGHSH and CDR2 LQKENI. The V segment lost 2 bases and the J segment 1 base; nucleotides outside the gene matches: 6. In DNA, the CDR3 is TGTGCCAGCTCACCAACAGGGGGCCTGGGGTCCTACAATGAGCAGTTCTTC. It yields the protein CASSPTGGLGSYNEQFF.

The J gene is TRBJ1-4, the V gene TRBV29-1; no clear D gene. V shed 6 bases and J shed 6 bases, with 11 bases lying between them. CDR3 size: 12 residues. The germline CDR1 and CDR2 sequences are SQVTM and ANQGSEA. The CDR3 bases are TGCAGCGTGGTAGGGCGGTATGAAAAACTGTTTTTT. Its translation is CSVVGRYEKLFF.

The chain combines TRBV2 with TRBJ2-5; tentatively, D is TRBD1 or TRBD2 (5 bases each). The CDR3 contains 13 residues. Deletions cut 8 bases from V and 5 bases from J, with 15 bases between. Germline-derived CDR1 and CDR2 are SNHLY and FYNNEI. CDR3 residues: CASLRRPGETQYF. The CDR3 DNA is TGTGCCAGCCTCAGGAGGCCAGGGGAGACCCAGTACTTC.

The chain employs TRBV10-3 and TRBJ1-5; D gene uncertain. Germline CDR1 ENHRY, CDR2 SYGVKD. The germline V and J ends were trimmed by 3 bases and 0 bases, with 6 bases remaining between them. This CDR3 comprises 14 residues. The CDR3 sequence: CAISDRVSNQPQHF. As DNA, the CDR3 is TGTGCCATCAGTGACCGTGTTAGCAATCAGCCCCAGCATTTT.

V and J are TRBV7-8 and TRBJ2-2; D call uncertain. Germline CDR1 is SGHVS and CDR2 is FQNEAQ. The V and J ends lost 6 bases and 1 base respectively, with 9 bases between them. The CDR3 totals 14 residues. The CDR3 is CASSTGVNTGELFF. The DNA for the CDR3 is TGTGCCAGCAGTACGGGTGTGAACACCGGGGAGCTGTTTTTT.

The J gene is TRBJ1-4, the V gene TRBV6-5; D gene uncertain. Deletions cut 0 bases from V and 5 bases from J, with 4 bases between. Germline CDR1 and CDR2: MNHEY and SVGAGI. The CDR3 is 13 amino acids. The CDR3 nucleotides read TGTGCCAGCAGTTACTCCCCCAATGAAAAACTGTTTTTT. Translation: CASSYSPNEKLFF.